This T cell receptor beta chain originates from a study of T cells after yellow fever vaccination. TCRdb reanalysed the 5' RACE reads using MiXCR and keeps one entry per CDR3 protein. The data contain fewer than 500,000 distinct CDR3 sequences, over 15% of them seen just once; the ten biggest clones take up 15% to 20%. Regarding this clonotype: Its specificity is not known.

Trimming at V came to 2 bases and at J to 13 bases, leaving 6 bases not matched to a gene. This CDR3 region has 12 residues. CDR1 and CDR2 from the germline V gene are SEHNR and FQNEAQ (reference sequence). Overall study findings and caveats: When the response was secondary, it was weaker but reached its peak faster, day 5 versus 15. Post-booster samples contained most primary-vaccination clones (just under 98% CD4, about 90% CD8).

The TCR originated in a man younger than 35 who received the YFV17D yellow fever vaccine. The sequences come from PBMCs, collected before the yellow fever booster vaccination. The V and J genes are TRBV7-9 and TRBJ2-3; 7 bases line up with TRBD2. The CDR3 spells CASSLQGGVEYF. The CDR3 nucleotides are TGTGCCAGCAGCTTACAGGGAGGGGTAGAGTATTTT.